The clone carrying this TCR beta chain showed up just a few times. This sample was taken from a study of T-cell reconstitution after alpha-beta-depleted transplantation in children. Germline CDR1 SGDLS, CDR2 YYNGEE. V was trimmed by 0 bases and J by 2 bases, leaving 9 bases between them. This CDR3 has 14 amino acids. A library of TCRbeta sequences, prepared with unique molecular identifiers, was generated. TCRdb recomputed calls from the PCR reads with MiXCR, one row per CDR3 protein. The sample lists roughly 500,000 distinct CDR3 sequences, approximately 20% occurring once. The chain combines TRBV9 with TRBJ2-7, with D tentatively TRBD2 (5 bases). The specimen comprised PBMCs from the stem cell graft donor, sampled from the stem cell graft. The source of this sequence is a human donor who donated a stem cell graft to a child with acute lymphoblastic leukemia. CDR3 loop: CASSVGGAAYEQYF. As DNA, the CDR3 is TGTGCCAGCAGCGTAGGAGGAGCGGCCTACGAGCAGTACTTC. Variable domain in full (rest from reference TRBV9 and TRBJ2-7): DSGVTQTPKHLITATGQRVTLRCSPRSGDLSVYWYQQSLDQGLQFLIQYYNGEERAKGNILERFSAQQFPDLHSELNLSSLELGDSALYFCASSVGGAAYEQYFGPGTRLTVT.